The subject of this entry is one TCR beta chain. The data derive from a study of blood T cell repertoires in COVID-19. Whole-study context: Acute and convalescent COVID-19 specimens originated in the United States, Italy and Spain. Nucleic acid was either cDNA or gDNA, and it came from T cells, B-cell-depleted T cells, or PBMCs.

Original processing notes: How many nucleated cells were present was estimated from reference gene primer amplification. Repertoires were generated with immunoSEQ multiplex PCR, while TCRdb's copy carries only in-frame clones and drops some. Clone size and the V and J calls come from that table; the DNA yielded D and trimming. The repertoire holds about 280,000 clones, with approximately 85% as singletons. From germline, CDR1 is SGHAT and CDR2 FQNNGV. The CDR3 has 16 amino acids. With V trimmed by 4 bases and J by 3 bases, 9 bases remained unmatched. The sequenced sample consisted of peripheral blood. The chain is built from TRBV11-2 and TRBJ1-3; 7 positions agree with TRBD1. This TCR derives from a man between 18 and 35 years old with active or convalescent COVID-19. CDR3 coding DNA: TGTGCCAGCAGCTCAGAGGATGGGACAGATGGAAACACCATATATTTT. It yields the protein CASSSEDGTDGNTIYF.